This T cell receptor (beta chain) was obtained from a study of T cells in Graves' hyperthyroidism and ophthalmopathy. Study as a whole: Peripheral blood was collected at initial diagnosis, before any treatment.

Amplified TCR beta CDR3 regions derived from RNA transcripts. The HTBI primer set served for first-round RT-PCR of the TCR CDR3. Each CDR3 protein gets one entry after TCRdb re-called the multiplex PCR reads with MiXCR. The repertoire includes about 600,000 distinct CDR3 sequences, approximately 16% of them detected once, and less than 3.5% sits in the top ten. Patients with ophthalmopathy all had a Clinical Activity Score of at least 3, a NOSPECS grade of at least 4 and duration under 3 months. Investigators excluded patients with uncontrolled infection, other autoimmune disease, pregnancy or lactation. Trimming pared 6 bases from V and 6 bases from J, leaving 21 bases between. Germline V gives CDR1 MNHNS, CDR2 SASEGT. This CDR3 has 15 residues.

This clonotype was sampled from a woman between 40 and 55 years old with Graves' ophthalmopathy. What was sequenced was blood. This rearrangement joins TRBV6-1 to TRBJ2-7; D may be TRBD1 (5 bases). The CDR3 DNA follows: TGTGCCAGCAGCTCGCCCCCCGACCAGGGTTCCGAGCAGTACTTC. This gives the protein CASSSPPDQGSEQYF.